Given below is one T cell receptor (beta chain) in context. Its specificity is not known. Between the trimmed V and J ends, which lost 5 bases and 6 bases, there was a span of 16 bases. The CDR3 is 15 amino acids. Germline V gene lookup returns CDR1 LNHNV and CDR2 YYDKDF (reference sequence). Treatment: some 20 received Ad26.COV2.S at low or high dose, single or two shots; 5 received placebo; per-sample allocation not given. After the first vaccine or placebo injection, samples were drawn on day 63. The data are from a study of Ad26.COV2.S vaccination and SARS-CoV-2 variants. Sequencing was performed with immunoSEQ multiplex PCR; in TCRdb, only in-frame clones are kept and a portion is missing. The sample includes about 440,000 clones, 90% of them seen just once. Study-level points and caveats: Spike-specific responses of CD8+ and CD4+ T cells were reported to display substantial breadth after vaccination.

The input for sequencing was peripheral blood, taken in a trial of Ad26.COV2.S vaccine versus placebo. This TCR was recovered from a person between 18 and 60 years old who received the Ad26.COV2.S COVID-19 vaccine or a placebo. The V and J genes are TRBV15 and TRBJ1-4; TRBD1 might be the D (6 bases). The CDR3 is CATSGGQALDEKLFF. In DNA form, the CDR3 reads TGTGCCACCAGCGGGGGGCAGGCTCTGGATGAAAAACTGTTTTTT.